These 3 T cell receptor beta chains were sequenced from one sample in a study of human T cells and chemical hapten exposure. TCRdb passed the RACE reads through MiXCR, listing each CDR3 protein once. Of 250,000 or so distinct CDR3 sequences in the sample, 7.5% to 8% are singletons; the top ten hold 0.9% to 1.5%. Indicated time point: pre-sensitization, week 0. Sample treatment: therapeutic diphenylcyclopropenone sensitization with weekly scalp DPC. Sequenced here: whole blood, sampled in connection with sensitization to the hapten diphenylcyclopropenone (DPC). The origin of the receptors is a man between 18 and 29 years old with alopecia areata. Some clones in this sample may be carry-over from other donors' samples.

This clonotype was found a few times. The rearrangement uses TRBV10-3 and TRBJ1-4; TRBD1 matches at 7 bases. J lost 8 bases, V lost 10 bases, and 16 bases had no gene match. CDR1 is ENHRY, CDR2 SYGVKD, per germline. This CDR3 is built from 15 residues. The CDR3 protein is CATGYKDRSVEKLFF. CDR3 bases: TGTGCCACCGGCTATAAGGACAGGTCGGTCGAAAAACTGTTTTTT.

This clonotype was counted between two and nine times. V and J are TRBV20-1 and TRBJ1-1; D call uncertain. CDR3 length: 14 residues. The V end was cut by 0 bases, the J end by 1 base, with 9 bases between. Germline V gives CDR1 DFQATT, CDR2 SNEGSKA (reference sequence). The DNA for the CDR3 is TGCAGTGCTAGAGATTTCGGGAGGAACACTGAAGCTTTCTTT. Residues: CSARDFGRNTEAFF.

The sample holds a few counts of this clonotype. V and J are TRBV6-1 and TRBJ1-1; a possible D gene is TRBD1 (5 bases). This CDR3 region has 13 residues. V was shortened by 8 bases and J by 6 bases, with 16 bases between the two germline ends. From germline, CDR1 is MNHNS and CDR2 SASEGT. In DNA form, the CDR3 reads TGTGCCAGCGAGCGCCTCAGGGCCGCTGAAGCTTTCTTT. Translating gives CASERLRAAEAFF.